One and the same sample provided the 7 T cell receptor beta chains below, sequenced in a study of persistence of HIV-infected CD4 T cells. The libraries were made with immunoSEQ version 4 in survey mode. The method was immunoSEQ multiplex PCR; TCRdb's version includes in-frame clones alone and lacks a portion of them. The sample yields 30,000 to 35,000 clones, 75% to 85% seen once. The stimulus was an HIV-1 Gag 15-mer peptide pool, 0.8 to 1 ug/peptide/mL. Sorted nonresponding memory CD4+ T cells were CD40L-negative, CD69-negative, CD45RO-high. The antigens these receptors bind are not known. The source was CD4+ T cells sorted from PBMCs after approximately 18-hour stimulation, collected from a patient who received antiretroviral therapy. The source is an adult woman with HIV who was CMV-seropositive.

This sequence joins TRBV25-1 and TRBJ1-5, with no clear D. Looked up from germline, CDR1 is MGHDK and CDR2 is SYGVNS. V lost 2 bases to trimming and J lost 0 bases, with 5 bases between them. The CDR3 runs 14 residues. The CDR3: CASSERGSNQPQHF. CDR3 in DNA: TGTGCCAGCAGTGAACGGGGTAGCAATCAGCCCCAGCATTTT.

V gene TRBV7-8 combines with J gene TRBJ2-5; TRBD2 agrees at 14 bases. Germline lookup yields CDR1 SGHVS and CDR2 FQNEAQ. CDR3 length: 19 amino acids. The junction had 7 bases not matched to a gene; V was cut back by 1 base and J by 0 bases. CDR3 nucleotides: TGTGCCAGCAGCTTAGGATGGACTAGCGGGAGGACGTACCAAGAGACCCAGTACTTC. The encoded protein is CASSLGWTSGRTYQETQYF.

Only one count was recorded for this clone. The rearrangement links TRBV19 to TRBJ1-2; D gene uncertain. The CDR3 consists of 13 residues. In germline, CDR1 is LNHDA, CDR2 SQIVND (reference sequence). V was shortened by 4 bases and J by 2 bases, with 8 bases between the two germline ends. CDR3 DNA sequence: TGTGCCAGTAGTACCAGGTCAAACTATGGCTACACCTTC. It translates to CASSTRSNYGYTF.

The chain combines TRBV6-2 or TRBV6-3 with TRBJ2-6; maybe TRBD2 (5 bases). Trimming removed 6 bases at V and 0 bases at J, with 12 bases between. CDR1 and CDR2 (germline): MNHEY, SVGEGT. This CDR3 comprises 16 residues. The CDR3 sequence is CASSDPRGSGANVLTF. The CDR3 nucleotides are TGTGCCAGCAGCGATCCTCGGGGCTCTGGGGCCAACGTCCTGACTTTC.

This chain links TRBV2 with TRBJ2-1; TRBD2 matches at 11 bases. The germline CDR1 and CDR2 sequences are SNHLY and FYNNEI. This CDR3 comprises 19 residues. V trimming: 4 bases; J trimming: 1 base; junction bases outside the gene matches: 12. The chain's CDR3 is CASSVSGTSGPGSYNEQFF. The CDR3 DNA follows: TGTGCCAGCAGTGTCTCCGGGACTAGCGGCCCCGGGTCCTACAATGAGCAGTTCTTC.

The V and J genes are TRBV14 and TRBJ2-1; 10 bases map to TRBD2. The length of the CDR3 is 16 residues. Germline-derived CDR1 and CDR2 are SGHDN and FVKESK. J was trimmed by 5 bases and V by 4 bases; bases with no gene match: 8. CDR3 nucleotide sequence: TGTGCCAGCAGCCGAATCAGCGGGAGGGCCAACAATGAGCAGTTCTTC. This sequence encodes CASSRISGRANNEQFF.

The chain links TRBV5-6 to TRBJ2-3, with TRBD2 matching 9 bases. The CDR3 length is 16 residues. Germline values: CDR1 SGHDT, CDR2 YYEEEE. V trimming: 4 bases; J trimming: 6 bases; junction bases outside the gene matches: 12. The DNA of the CDR3 is TGTGCCAGCAGCCTGCGAGCGGGAGGCTTCTCGGATACGCAGTATTTT. Translation gives CASSLRAGGFSDTQYF.